Shown below are 23 T cell receptor beta chains from a single sample sequenced in a study of cytomegalovirus exposure and HLA in healthy donors. PCR amplification relied on 60 Vbeta primers (plus 13 Jbeta primers). Libraries were prepared by immunoSEQ multiplex PCR; TCRdb keeps only in-frame clonotypes and omits some of them. The repertoire includes approximately 280,000 clones, about 90% of them detected once, and roughly 2.3% sits in the top ten. Sequencing was done on a sample of PBMCs. The receptors originated from a woman aged 18-29 years in good health and CMV-seronegative.

This chain connects TRBV2 to TRBJ2-2; 13 positions agree with TRBD2. Germline V gene lookup returns CDR1 SNHLY and CDR2 FYNNEI. CDR3 length: 17 amino acids. With V trimmed by 4 bases and J by 2 bases, 4 bases remained unmatched. In DNA, the CDR3 is TGTGCCAGCAGTGTCGGACTAGCGGGGGTTAACACCGGGGAGCTGTTTTTT. Protein product: CASSVGLAGVNTGELFF. The variable domain in full, completed from reference TRBV2 and TRBJ2-2, reads EPEVTQTPSHQVTQMGQEVILRCVPISNHLYFYWYRQILGQKVEFLVSFYNNEISEKSEIFDDQFSVERPDGSNFTLKIRSTKLEDSAMYFCASSVGLAGVNTGELFFGEGSRLTVL.

As concerns this clone: The same CDR3 can be traced to other DNA sequences in this sample. The chain combines TRBV18 with TRBJ2-3; the match to TRBD2 covers 12 bases. Germline CDR1 reads KGHSH; CDR2 reads LQKENI. With V trimmed by 3 bases and J by 3 bases, 1 base remained unmatched. The CDR3 consists of 15 residues. CDR3 DNA: TGTGCCAGCTCACCGACTAGCGGGGGAACAGATACGCAGTATTTT. Its protein is CASSPTSGGTDTQYF.

The CDR3 nucleotides are TGTGCCAGCAGTTTGGGAGTTCAAGAGACCCAGTACTTC. Translation gives CASSLGVQETQYF. The chain employs TRBV27 and TRBJ2-5; weak D call: TRBD2 (5 bases). Germline values: CDR1 MNHEY, CDR2 SMNVEV (reference sequence). CDR3 size: 13 residues. The V end was cut by 3 bases, the J end by 2 bases, with 7 bases between.

The chain employs TRBV29-1 and TRBJ1-2; no clear D. This CDR3 is built from 11 residues. V shed 3 bases and J shed 6 bases, with 8 bases lying between them. Germline CDR1 is SQVTM and CDR2 is ANQGSEA. CDR3 DNA sequence: TGCAGCGTTGACGGGAGGGATGGCTACACCTTC. As protein: CSVDGRDGYTF. Supplemented by reference TRBV29-1 and TRBJ1-2, the full variable domain reads SAVISQKPSRDICQRGTSLTIQCQVDSQVTMMFWYRQQPGQSLTLIATANQGSEATYESGFVIDKFPISRPNLTFSTLTVSNMSPEDSSIYLCSVDGRDGYTFGSGTRLTVV.

The V and J genes are TRBV5-1 and TRBJ1-2, with TRBD1 matching over 12 bases. Losses at the gene ends were 4 bases for V and 7 bases for J; bases not matched to a gene: 8. Germline CDR1 is SGHRS and CDR2 is YFSETQ. The CDR3 runs to 15 residues. This CDR3 is CASSRDGTGGFGYTF. As DNA, the CDR3 is TGCGCCAGCAGCAGGGACGGGACAGGGGGCTTTGGCTACACCTTC.

This clone has just one count. The chain employs TRBV5-1 and TRBJ2-1; TRBD2 is a possible D gene (6 bases). The CDR3 covers 14 residues. V was trimmed by 3 bases and J by 8 bases, leaving 15 bases between them. Germline V gives CDR1 SGHRS, CDR2 YFSETQ. CDR3 nucleotides: TGCGCCAGCAGCTCATCCCCCGGAGGGGATGAGCAGTTCTTC. It specifies CASSSSPGGDEQFF.

The gene calls are TRBV5-1 and TRBJ1-6, with D tentatively TRBD1 (6 bases). Germline assignment: CDR1 SGHRS and CDR2 YFSETQ. V lost 0 bases and J 9 bases, leaving 16 bases between the germline ends. This CDR3 is 16 amino acids long. The CDR3 sequence is CASSLVPQGRGSPLHF. CDR3 DNA sequence: TGCGCCAGCAGCTTGGTGCCACAGGGCAGAGGTTCACCCCTCCACTTT.

J is TRBJ2-6 and V is TRBV6-1, with D perhaps matching TRBD2 (5 bases). V lost 1 base and J 0 bases, leaving 16 bases between the germline ends. Germline CDR1 is MNHNS and CDR2 is SASEGT. CDR3 length equals 19 residues. CDR3 sequence reads: CASSEGGYRLLSGANVLTF. CDR3 nucleotide sequence: TGTGCCAGCAGTGAAGGTGGATACAGACTACTCTCTGGGGCCAACGTCCTGACTTTC.

The rearrangement uses TRBV12-5 and TRBJ2-7, with 7 positions matching TRBD1. J lost 7 bases, V lost 7 bases, and 10 bases had no gene match. Germline CDR1 is LGHNT and CDR2 is FRNRAP. The CDR3 contains 13 residues. The CDR3 coding sequence is TGTGCTAGTGCCTGGGGGACAGTAGGTGAGCAGTACTTC. This encodes CASAWGTVGEQYF. The entire variable domain, with the rest obtained from reference TRBV12-5 and TRBJ2-7, is as follows: DARVTQTPRHKVTEMGQEVTMRCQPILGHNTVFWYRQTMMQGLELLAYFRNRAPLDDSGMPKDRFSAEMPDATLATLKIQPSEPRDSAVYFCASAWGTVGEQYFGPGTRLTVT.

This clone was picked up one time. The chain carries TRBV6-5 and TRBJ1-2; TRBD1 matches at 7 bases. The CDR3 contains 15 residues. Germline V gene data show CDR1 as MNHEY and CDR2 as SVGAGI. The junction had 6 bases not matched to a gene; V was cut back by 1 base and J by 4 bases. CDR3 nucleotide sequence: TGTGCCAGCAGTTACTTAGGGGGCGGGCTCTATGGCTACACCTTC. The encoded protein is CASSYLGGGLYGYTF.

The chain combines TRBV27 with TRBJ2-1; 7 nucleotides match TRBD1. The J segment lost 11 bases and the V segment lost 5 bases, leaving 9 bases of the junction unmatched. CDR1 MNHEY and CDR2 SMNVEV come from the germline V gene (reference sequence). The CDR3 has 13 amino acids. In nucleotides, the CDR3 is TGTGCCAGCAGTGTCCCAGGGACAGCCAAGCAGTTCTTC. Encoded protein: CASSVPGTAKQFF.

This rearrangement joins TRBV4-1 to TRBJ1-1, with TRBD1 matching over 7 bases. CDR3 length: 14 amino acids. The V and J ends lost 1 base and 4 bases, in that order; junction bases with no gene match: 3. Per the germline V gene, CDR1 is MGHRA and CDR2 is YSYEKL. The CDR3 spells CASSQVAGGTEAFF. The CDR3, as DNA: TGCGCCAGCAGCCAAGTAGCAGGGGGCACTGAAGCTTTCTTT.

The chain recombines TRBV4-2 with TRBJ2-7, with unresolved D. The V and J ends lost 0 bases and 3 bases respectively, with 3 bases between them. Germline V CDR1 and CDR2: LGHNA, YNFKEQ. The CDR3 sequence is 12 residues long. This CDR3 reads CASSQDLYEQYF. CDR3 coding DNA: TGTGCCAGCAGCCAAGATCTCTACGAGCAGTACTTC.

The chain uses TRBV6-1 and TRBJ2-7, with D possibly being TRBD2 (6 bases). This CDR3 has 14 residues. Trimming cost V 3 bases and J 0 bases, with 9 bases left between them. Germline CDR1 reads MNHNS; CDR2 reads SASEGT. CDR3 DNA sequence: TGTGCCAGCAGTGACGGGGGAAGCTCCTACGAGCAGTACTTC. Protein: CASSDGGSSYEQYF.

This clone was detected once. The rearrangement uses TRBV7-9 and TRBJ2-3, with 7 positions matching TRBD2. The V segment lost 6 bases and the J segment 2 bases; nucleotides outside the gene matches: 14. The germline gives CDR1 SEHNR, CDR2 FQNEAQ (reference sequence). This CDR3 region has 17 residues. Here the CDR3 reads CASRSDPGRGVTDTQYF. The CDR3 nucleotides read TGTGCCAGCAGGTCGGACCCCGGACGGGGGGTCACAGATACGCAGTATTTT.

V gene TRBV9 combines with J gene TRBJ1-2; 8 bases map to TRBD1. The CDR3 loop spans 15 amino acids. Per the germline V gene, CDR1 is SGDLS and CDR2 is YYNGEE. The V segment lost 0 bases and the J segment 4 bases; nucleotides outside the gene matches: 5. CDR3 nucleotides: TGTGCCAGCAGCGTAGCACAGGGGGGCGGCTATGGCTACACCTTC. It is translated as CASSVAQGGGYGYTF.

The sample holds one count of this clone. This sequence joins TRBV27 and TRBJ2-7; no reliable D call. V shed 2 bases and J shed 3 bases, with 8 bases lying between them. CDR3 length: 13 amino acids. CDR1 is MNHEY and CDR2 is SMNVEV in the germline V gene (reference sequence). CDR3 sequence reads: CASSLKPIYEQYF. CDR3 nucleotide sequence: TGTGCCAGCAGTTTAAAGCCCATCTACGAGCAGTACTTC.

The chain recombines TRBV5-1 with TRBJ1-5, with D unresolved. The V gene's germline CDR1 is SGHRS and CDR2 YFSETQ. The CDR3 has 13 residues. V lost 3 bases, J lost 7 bases, and 11 bases lay in between. CDR3 in amino acids: CASSSQPGQPQHF. The CDR3 DNA reads as TGCGCCAGCAGCTCCCAACCGGGGCAGCCCCAGCATTTT.

The chain uses TRBV11-2 and TRBJ2-1, with a possible D match to TRBD2 (6 bases). The CDR3 runs to 14 residues. CDR1 and CDR2 (germline): SGHAT, FQNNGV. Deletions cut 5 bases from V and 7 bases from J, with 15 bases between. CDR3 region: CASSTEGTENEQFF. The CDR3 DNA reads TGTGCCAGCAGCACAGAGGGGACTGAAAATGAGCAGTTCTTC.

The rearrangement joins TRBV23-1 to TRBJ1-2; D ambiguous. TRBV23-1 is an ORF, with its function uncertain. V shed 0 bases and J shed 0 bases, with 14 bases lying between them. This CDR3 has 17 amino acids. Here the CDR3 reads CASSQSREDYTNYGYTF. The CDR3 nucleotides are TGCGCCAGCAGTCAATCCCGGGAGGACTATACTAACTATGGCTACACCTTC.

This clone was counted a single time. The J gene is TRBJ2-5, the V gene TRBV10-3; 10 bases are a match to TRBD2. The CDR3 runs to 13 residues. CDR1 and CDR2 (germline): ENHRY, SYGVKD. V lost 4 bases, J lost 5 bases, and 1 base stayed unmatched. CDR3 sequence (DNA): TGTGCCATCAGTGGGACTAGCGGCGAGACCCAGTACTTC. Its translation: CAISGTSGETQYF.

This chain uses TRBV2 with TRBJ1-4; D is uncertain. V lost 4 bases, J lost 8 bases, and 11 bases lay in between. The germline V gene encodes CDR1 SNHLY and CDR2 FYNNEI. The CDR3 sequence is 13 residues long. CDR3 in amino acids: CASSGQRGEKLFF. CDR3 nucleotide sequence: TGTGCCAGCAGTGGGCAGCGGGGAGAAAAACTGTTTTTT.

The rearrangement joins TRBV2 to TRBJ1-2; no firm D call. The germline V and J ends were trimmed by 5 bases and 3 bases, with 13 bases remaining between them. The CDR3 extends over 14 amino acids. Germline V CDR1 and CDR2: SNHLY, FYNNEI. The CDR3 here is CASSLPTLHYGYTF. CDR3 coding DNA: TGTGCCAGCAGTTTACCGACACTCCACTATGGCTACACCTTC.